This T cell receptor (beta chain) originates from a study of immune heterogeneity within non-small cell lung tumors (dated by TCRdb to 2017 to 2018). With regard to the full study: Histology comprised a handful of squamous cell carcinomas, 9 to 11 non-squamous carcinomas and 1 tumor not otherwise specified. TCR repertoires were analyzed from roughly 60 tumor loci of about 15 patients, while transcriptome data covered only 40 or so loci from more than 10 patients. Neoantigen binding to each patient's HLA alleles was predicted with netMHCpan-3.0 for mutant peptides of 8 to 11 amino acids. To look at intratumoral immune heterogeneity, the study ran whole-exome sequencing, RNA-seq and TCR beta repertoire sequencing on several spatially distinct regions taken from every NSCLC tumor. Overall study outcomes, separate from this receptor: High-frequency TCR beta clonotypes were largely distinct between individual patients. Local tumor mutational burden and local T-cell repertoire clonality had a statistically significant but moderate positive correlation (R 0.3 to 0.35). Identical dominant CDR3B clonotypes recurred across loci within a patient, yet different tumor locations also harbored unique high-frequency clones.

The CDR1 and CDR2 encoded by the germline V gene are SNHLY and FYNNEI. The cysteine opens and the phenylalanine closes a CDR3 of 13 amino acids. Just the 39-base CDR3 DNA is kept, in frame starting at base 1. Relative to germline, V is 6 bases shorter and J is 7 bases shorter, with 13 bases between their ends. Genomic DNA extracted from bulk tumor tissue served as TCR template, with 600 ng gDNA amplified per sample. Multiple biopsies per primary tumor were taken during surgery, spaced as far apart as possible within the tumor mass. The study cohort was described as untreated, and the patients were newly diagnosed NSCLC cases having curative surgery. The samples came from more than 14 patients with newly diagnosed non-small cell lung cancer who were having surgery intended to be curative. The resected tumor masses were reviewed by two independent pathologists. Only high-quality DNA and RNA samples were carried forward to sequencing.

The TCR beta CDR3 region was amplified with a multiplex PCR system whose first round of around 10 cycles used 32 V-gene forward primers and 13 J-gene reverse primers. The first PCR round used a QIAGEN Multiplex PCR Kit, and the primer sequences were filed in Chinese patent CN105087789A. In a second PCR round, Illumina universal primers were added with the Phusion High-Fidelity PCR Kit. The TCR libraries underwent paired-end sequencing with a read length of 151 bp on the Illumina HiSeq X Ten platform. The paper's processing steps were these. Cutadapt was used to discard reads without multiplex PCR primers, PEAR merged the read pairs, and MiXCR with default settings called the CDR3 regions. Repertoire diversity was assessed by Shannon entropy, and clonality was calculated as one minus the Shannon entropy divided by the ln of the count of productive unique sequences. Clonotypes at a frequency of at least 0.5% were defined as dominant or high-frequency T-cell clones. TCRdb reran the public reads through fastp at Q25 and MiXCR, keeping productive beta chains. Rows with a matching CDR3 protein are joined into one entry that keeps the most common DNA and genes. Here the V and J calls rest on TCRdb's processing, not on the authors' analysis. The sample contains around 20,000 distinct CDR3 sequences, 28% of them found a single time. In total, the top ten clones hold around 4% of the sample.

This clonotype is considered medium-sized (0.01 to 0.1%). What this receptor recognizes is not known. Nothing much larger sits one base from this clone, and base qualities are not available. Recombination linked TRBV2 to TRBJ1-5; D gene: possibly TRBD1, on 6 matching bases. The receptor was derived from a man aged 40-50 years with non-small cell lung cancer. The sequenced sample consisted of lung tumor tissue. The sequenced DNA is TGTGCCAGCAGGGGGGGGCTGGCCCAGCCCCAGCATTTT. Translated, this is CASRGGLAQPQHF.